The source of this TCR beta chain is a study of control samples from healthy donors and cancer patients (dated by TCRdb to the early 2020s). As concerns this clone: The antigen it binds to is not known. Base qualities were left out, and no much larger clone turns up one base away.

The library was built by means of the immunoSEQ multiplex PCR assay. TCRdb limited this immuneACCESS table to in-frame rearrangements with V and J called. A share of clones is missing; checked studies link under half to unresolved V genes, and the rest is unexplained. The sample records some 150,000 clones, 94% of which are singletons. About an eighth of the sample goes to the ten largest clones. The CDR3 contains 14 residues, cysteine and phenylalanine counted. The retained sequence is limited to the CDR3, 42 bases, with the frame set at the first base. The V and J ends are trimmed by 4 bases and 3 bases, leaving 11 bases between them. The germline V gene encodes CDR1 SGDLS and CDR2 YYNGEE.

The chain is made from TRBV9 and TRBJ1-3; the D gene remains uncertain. Material for sequencing was blood. This sequence originates from a man between 35 and 55 years old in good health. The CDR3 here reads CASSPSGVGNTIYF. The DNA sequence is given as TGTGCCAGCAGCCCTAGCGGGGTTGGAAACACCATATATTTT.